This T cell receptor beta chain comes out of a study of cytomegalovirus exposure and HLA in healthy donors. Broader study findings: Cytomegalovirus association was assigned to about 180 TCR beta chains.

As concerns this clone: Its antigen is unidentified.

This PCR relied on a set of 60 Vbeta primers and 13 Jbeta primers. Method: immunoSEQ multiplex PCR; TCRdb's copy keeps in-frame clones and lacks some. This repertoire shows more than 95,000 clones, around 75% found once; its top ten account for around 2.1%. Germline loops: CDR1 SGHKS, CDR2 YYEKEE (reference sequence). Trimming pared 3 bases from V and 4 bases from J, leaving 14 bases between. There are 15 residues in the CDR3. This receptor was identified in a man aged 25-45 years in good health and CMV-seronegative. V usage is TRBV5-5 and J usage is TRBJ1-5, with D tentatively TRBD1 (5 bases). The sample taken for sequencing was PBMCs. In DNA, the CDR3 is TGTGCCAGCAGCTCCCTCGCTACAGGTAATCAGCCCCAGCATTTT. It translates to CASSSLATGNQPQHF. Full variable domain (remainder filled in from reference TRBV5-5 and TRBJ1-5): DAGVTQSPTHLIKTRGQQVTLRCSPISGHKSVSWYQQVLGQGPQFIFQYYEKEERGRGNFPDRFSARQFPNYSSELNVNALLLGDSALYLCASSSLATGNQPQHFGDGTRLSIL.